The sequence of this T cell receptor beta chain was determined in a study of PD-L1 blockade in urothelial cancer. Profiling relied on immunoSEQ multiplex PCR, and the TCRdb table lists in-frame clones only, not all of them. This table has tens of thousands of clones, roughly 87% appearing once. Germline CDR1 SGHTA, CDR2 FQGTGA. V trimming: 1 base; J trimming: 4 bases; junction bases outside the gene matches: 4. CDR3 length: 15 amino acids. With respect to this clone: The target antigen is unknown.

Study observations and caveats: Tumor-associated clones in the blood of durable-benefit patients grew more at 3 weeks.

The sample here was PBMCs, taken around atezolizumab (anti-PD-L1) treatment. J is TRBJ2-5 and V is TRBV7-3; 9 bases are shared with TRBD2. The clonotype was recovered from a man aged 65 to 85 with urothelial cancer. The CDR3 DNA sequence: TGTGCCAGCAGCTTAAGCGGGAGGGCGGGAGAGACCCAGTACTTC. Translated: CASSLSGRAGETQYF.